These T cell receptor beta chains were read from a single sample in a study of T-cell reconstitution after alpha-beta-depleted transplantation in children. From the PCR reads, TCRdb called clonotypes with MiXCR, one entry per CDR3 protein. This table holds hundreds of thousands of distinct CDR3 sequences, about 16% found once. Material: PBMCs, mostly from graft donor cells, obtained 360 days after TCRalphabeta/CD19-depleted stem cell transplant. These receptors originate from a boy less than two years old who had a stem cell transplant for Wiskott-Aldrich syndrome, so the T cells may come from the graft donor. Each CDR3 is given with its conserved first and last residue. Fields, in order: J gene, V gene, clone size, D gene, CDR3 protein, CDR3 DNA. The D gene is left open where the match is weak. Only part of the rows carry a size: once, few, many, or a class if the clone is expanded.

>TRBJ2-5|TRBV10-3|many|NA
CAISESRRGLQETQYF
TGTGCCATCAGTGAGTCTCGCCGGGGGCTCCAAGAGACCCAGTACTTC
>TRBJ2-7|TRBV24-1|NA|NA
CATSDTYEQYF
TGTGCCACCAGTGATACCTACGAGCAGTACTTC
>TRBJ1-2|TRBV24-1|few|NA
CATSEPREANYGYTF
TGTGCCACCAGTGAGCCCCGGGAAGCGAACTATGGCTACACCTTC
>TRBJ2-1|TRBV3-1|once|NA
CASSQEGGWFF
TGTGCCAGCAGCCAAGAAGGGGGATGGTTCTTC
>TRBJ2-1|TRBV6-1|few|TRBD2
CASSQTSGGSVRQFF
TGTGCCAGCAGCCAAACTAGCGGGGGGAGCGTCCGGCAGTTCTTC
>TRBJ2-7|TRBV10-3|few|TRBD1
CAINARDGQGNEQYF
TGTGCCATCAATGCTCGCGATGGACAGGGCAACGAGCAGTACTTC
>TRBJ1-1|TRBV6-1|few|NA
CASSEGEGEAFF
TGTGCCAGCAGTGAAGGGGAAGGGGAAGCTTTCTTT
>TRBJ2-1|TRBV5-4|few|NA
CASSSAWLTYNEQFF
TGTGCCAGCAGCTCGGCCTGGCTAACCTACAATGAGCAGTTCTTC
>TRBJ1-6|TRBV19|NA|TRBD1
CASSEGGGSLPLHF
TGTGCCAGTAGTGAAGGGGGCGGTTCTTTACCCCTCCACTTT
>TRBJ2-2|TRBV29-1|NA|NA
CSVVQPANTGELFF
TGCAGCGTTGTGCAACCTGCGAACACCGGGGAGCTGTTTTTT
>TRBJ2-1|TRBV20-1|few|TRBD2
CSASSGGNYNEQFF
TGCAGTGCTAGTTCGGGGGGGAATTACAATGAGCAGTTCTTC
>TRBJ2-7|TRBV20-1|few|TRBD1
CSASRPDRDWDEQYF
TGCAGTGCTAGCCGCCCGGACAGGGACTGGGACGAGCAGTACTTC
>TRBJ1-5|TRBV12-3/TRBV12-4|NA|TRBD1
CASSLQAGQGKQPQHF
TGTGCCAGCAGCCTTCAGGCGGGACAGGGGAAGCAGCCCCAGCATTTT
>TRBJ2-7|TRBV11-3|few|TRBD2
CASSLTPSGDYEQYF
TGTGCCAGCAGCTTAACCCCTAGCGGGGACTACGAGCAGTACTTC
>TRBJ2-1|TRBV20-1|NA|NA
CSAASVNEQFF
TGCAGTGCGGCTAGCGTCAATGAGCAGTTCTTC
>TRBJ2-1|TRBV6-5|many|NA
CASSQFNEQFF
TGTGCCAGCAGTCAATTCAATGAGCAGTTCTTC
>TRBJ2-7|TRBV30|NA|NA
CAWGGAGEQYF
TGTGCCTGGGGAGGGGCGGGTGAGCAGTACTTC
>TRBJ1-1|TRBV5-1|NA|TRBD1
CASGTGLILNTEAFF
TGCGCCAGCGGGACAGGGCTAATATTGAACACTGAAGCTTTCTTT
>TRBJ2-3|TRBV21-1|few|NA
CASFRDSSADTQYF
TGTGCCAGCTTCCGGGACAGTTCGGCAGATACGCAGTATTTT
>TRBJ1-1|TRBV12-3/TRBV12-4|NA|TRBD1
CASSQPTGGTGAFF
TGTGCCAGCAGCCAACCCACAGGGGGTACGGGAGCTTTCTTT
>TRBJ1-2|TRBV12-3/TRBV12-4|NA|NA
CASNLPTDGYTF
TGTGCCAGCAACCTCCCGACGGATGGCTACACCTTC
>TRBJ2-7|TRBV15|many|NA
CATSRGGIEQYF
TGTGCCACCAGCAGAGGTGGGATCGAGCAGTACTTC
>TRBJ2-1|TRBV5-1|NA|NA
CASSLTGNSYNEQFF
TGCGCCAGCAGCTTGACAGGGAACTCTTACAATGAGCAGTTCTTC
>TRBJ2-3|TRBV7-2|once|TRBD2
CASSLNPTGLVTDTQYF
TGTGCCAGCAGCTTGAACCCGACGGGACTAGTCACAGATACGCAGTATTTT
>TRBJ2-1|TRBV5-1|few|TRBD2
CASSLAGVAGLGEQFF
TGCGCCAGCAGCTTGGCCGGAGTAGCGGGATTGGGTGAGCAGTTCTTC
>TRBJ1-2|TRBV6-2/TRBV6-3|NA|NA
CASSYRLISSGSLPVHWGYTF
TGTGCCAGCAGTTACCGCCTTATTAGCTCGGGGTCTCTGCCCGTTCACTGGGGCTACACCTTC
>TRBJ2-1|TRBV20-1|many|TRBD2
CSARDRKRGLGEQFF
TGCAGTGCTAGAGATAGAAAGCGGGGGTTAGGTGAGCAGTTCTTC
>TRBJ2-6|TRBV7-2|few|NA
CASSLVAGVTYGANVLTF
TGTGCCAGCAGCTTAGTCGCCGGGGTAACGTATGGGGCCAACGTCCTGACTTTC
>TRBJ2-1|TRBV20-1|few|NA
CSAGVYNEQFF
TGCAGTGCTGGGGTGTACAATGAGCAGTTCTTC
>TRBJ2-7|TRBV7-2|few|NA
CASSLIGSSEQYF
TGTGCCAGCAGCTTAATAGGGTCGTCCGAGCAGTACTTC
>TRBJ2-7|TRBV12-3/TRBV12-4|few|NA
CASSLGRTSEQYF
TGTGCCAGCAGCTTGGGACGGACCTCCGAGCAGTACTTC
>TRBJ2-1|TRBV6-2/TRBV6-3|NA|TRBD2
CASSYGLAGVRSQLF
TGTGCCAGCAGTTACGGACTAGCGGGAGTCCGGAGTCAGCTCTTC
>TRBJ2-3|TRBV12-3/TRBV12-4|many|NA
CASSPSVTDTQYF
TGTGCCAGCAGTCCATCAGTCACAGATACGCAGTATTTT
>TRBJ2-7|TRBV7-6|NA|NA
CASSLARTPGGKYF
TGTGCCAGCAGCTTAGCGAGGACTCCTGGCGGCAAGTACTTC
>TRBJ2-7|TRBV4-1|NA|TRBD1
CASSQDRTGKGYEQYF
TGCGCCAGCAGCCAAGATAGGACAGGGAAGGGGTACGAGCAGTACTTC
>TRBJ2-1|TRBV20-1|NA|NA
CSAPPRLYYNEQFF
TGCAGTGCCCCACCCCGACTGTACTACAATGAGCAGTTCTTC
>TRBJ2-1|TRBV2|many|NA
CASSATSGGDEQFF
TGTGCCAGCAGTGCCACTTCCGGGGGCGATGAGCAGTTCTTC
>TRBJ2-1|TRBV10-3|few|TRBD2
CAISGTSGAFYNEQFF
TGTGCCATCAGTGGGACTAGCGGGGCCTTCTACAATGAGCAGTTCTTC
>TRBJ2-4|TRBV7-9|NA|TRBD1
CASSLMTGAAVGIQYF
TGTGCCAGCAGCTTGATGACAGGGGCCGCGGTTGGGATTCAGTACTTC
>TRBJ2-1|TRBV3-1|NA|TRBD2
CASRRGGNEQFF
TGTGCCAGCAGACGGGGGGGAAATGAGCAGTTCTTC
>TRBJ2-2|TRBV29-1|few|NA
CSVGARANTGELFF
TGCAGCGTTGGGGCGCGAGCGAACACCGGGGAGCTGTTTTTT
>TRBJ1-6|TRBV7-9|NA|TRBD1
CASSHDRASPLHF
TGTGCCAGCAGCCACGACAGGGCTTCACCCCTCCACTTT
>TRBJ2-7|TRBV5-1|few|TRBD2
CASSILAASYEQYF
TGCGCCAGCAGCATACTAGCGGCCTCCTACGAGCAGTACTTC
>TRBJ2-4|TRBV15|NA|NA
CATSRRGNIQYF
TGTGCCACCAGCAGACGAGGGAACATTCAGTACTTC
>TRBJ2-1|TRBV24-1|medium-sized|NA
CATSDPHERFNEQFF
TGTGCCACCAGTGACCCTCATGAGAGATTCAATGAGCAGTTCTTC
>TRBJ1-2|TRBV29-1|NA|NA
CSVDSGYGYTF
TGCAGCGTTGATAGTGGCTATGGCTACACCTTC